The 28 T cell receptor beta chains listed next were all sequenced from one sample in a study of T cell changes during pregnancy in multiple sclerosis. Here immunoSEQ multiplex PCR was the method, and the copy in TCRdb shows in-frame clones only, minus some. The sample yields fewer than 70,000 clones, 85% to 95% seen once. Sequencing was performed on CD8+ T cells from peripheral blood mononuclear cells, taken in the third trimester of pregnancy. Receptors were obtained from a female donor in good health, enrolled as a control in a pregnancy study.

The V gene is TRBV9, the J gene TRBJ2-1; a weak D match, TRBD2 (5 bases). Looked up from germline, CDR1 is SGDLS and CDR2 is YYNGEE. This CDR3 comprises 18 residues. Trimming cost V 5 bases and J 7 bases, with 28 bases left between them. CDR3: CASSPVLNTRRLRNEQFF. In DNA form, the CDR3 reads TGTGCCAGCAGTCCCGTGCTTAATACGAGGAGGTTGAGGAATGAGCAGTTCTTC.

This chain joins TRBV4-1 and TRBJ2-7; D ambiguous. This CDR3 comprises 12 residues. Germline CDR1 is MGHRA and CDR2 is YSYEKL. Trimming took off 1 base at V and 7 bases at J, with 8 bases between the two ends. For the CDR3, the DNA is TGCGCCAGCAGCCAAGGGGCAGAGGAGCAGTACTTC. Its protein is CASSQGAEEQYF.

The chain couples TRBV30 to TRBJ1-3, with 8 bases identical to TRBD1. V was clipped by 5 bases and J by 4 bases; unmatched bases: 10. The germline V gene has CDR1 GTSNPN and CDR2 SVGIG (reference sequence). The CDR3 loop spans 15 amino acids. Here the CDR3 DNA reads TGTGCCTGGGACAGGGGCACGGGGTCCGGAAACACCATATATTTT. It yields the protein CAWDRGTGSGNTIYF.

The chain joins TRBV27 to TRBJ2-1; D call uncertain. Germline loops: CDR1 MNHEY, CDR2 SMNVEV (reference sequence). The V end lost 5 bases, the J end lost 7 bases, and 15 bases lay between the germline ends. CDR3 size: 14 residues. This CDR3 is CASSPLPLENEQFF. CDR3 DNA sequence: TGTGCCAGCAGTCCGCTACCCCTAGAAAATGAGCAGTTCTTC.

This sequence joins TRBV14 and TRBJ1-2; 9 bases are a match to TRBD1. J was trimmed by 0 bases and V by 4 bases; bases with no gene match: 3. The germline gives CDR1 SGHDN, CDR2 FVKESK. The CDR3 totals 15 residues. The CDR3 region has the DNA TGTGCCAGCAGCCCCCGACAGGGGGCTAACTATGGCTACACCTTC. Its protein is CASSPRQGANYGYTF.

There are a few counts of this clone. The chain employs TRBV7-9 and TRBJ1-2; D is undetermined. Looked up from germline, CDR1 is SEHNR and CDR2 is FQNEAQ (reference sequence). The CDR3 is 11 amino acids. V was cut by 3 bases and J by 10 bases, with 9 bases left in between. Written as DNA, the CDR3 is TGTGCCAGCAGCTTTAATAGTGCCTACACCTTC. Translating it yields CASSFNSAYTF.

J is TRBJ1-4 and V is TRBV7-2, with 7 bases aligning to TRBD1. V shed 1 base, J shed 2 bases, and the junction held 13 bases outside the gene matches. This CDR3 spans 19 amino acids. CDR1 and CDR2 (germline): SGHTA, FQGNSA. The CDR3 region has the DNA TGTGCCAGCAGCTTAGAGAGTAAGACAGGGACGTCCACTAATGAAAAACTGTTTTTT. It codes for CASSLESKTGTSTNEKLFF.

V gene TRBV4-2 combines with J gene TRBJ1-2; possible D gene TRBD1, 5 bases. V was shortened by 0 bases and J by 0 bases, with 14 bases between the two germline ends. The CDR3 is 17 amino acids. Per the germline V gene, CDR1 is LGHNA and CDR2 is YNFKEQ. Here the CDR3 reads CASSQENRQNTNYGYTF. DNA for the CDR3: TGTGCCAGCAGCCAAGAAAACCGACAGAATACTAACTATGGCTACACCTTC.

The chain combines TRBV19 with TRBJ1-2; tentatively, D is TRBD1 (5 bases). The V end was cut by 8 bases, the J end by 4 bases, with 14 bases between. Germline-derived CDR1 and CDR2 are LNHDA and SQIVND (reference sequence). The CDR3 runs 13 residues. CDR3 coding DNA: TGTGCCAGTTCAATGACAGATTTCTATGGCTACACCTTC. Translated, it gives CASSMTDFYGYTF.

The DNA of the CDR3 is TGTGCCAGCAGTTTAGCGGGCACCCCCTACGAGCAGTACTTC. It yields the protein CASSLAGTPYEQYF. V usage is TRBV27 and J usage is TRBJ2-7, with D tentatively TRBD2 (5 bases). CDR3 size: 14 residues. Per germline, CDR1 MNHEY and CDR2 SMNVEV (reference sequence). Trimming left V 2 bases short and J 2 bases short, with 10 bases between.

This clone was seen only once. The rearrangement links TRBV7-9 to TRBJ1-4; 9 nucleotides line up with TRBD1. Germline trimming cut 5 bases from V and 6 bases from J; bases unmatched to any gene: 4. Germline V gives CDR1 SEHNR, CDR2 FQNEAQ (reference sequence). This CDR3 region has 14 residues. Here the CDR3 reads CASSPTGGYEKLFF. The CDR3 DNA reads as TGTGCCAGCAGCCCGACAGGGGGTTATGAAAAACTGTTTTTT.

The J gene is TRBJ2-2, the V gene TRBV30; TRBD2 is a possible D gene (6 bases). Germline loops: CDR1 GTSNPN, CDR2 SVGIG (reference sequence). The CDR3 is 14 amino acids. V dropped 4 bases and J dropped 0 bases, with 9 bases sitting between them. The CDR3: CAWIGGSNTGELFF. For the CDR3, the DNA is TGTGCCTGGATCGGGGGATCGAACACCGGGGAGCTGTTTTTT.

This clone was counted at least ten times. The CDR3 nucleotides are TGTGCCAGCAGCTTTTCGCGATACGAGCAGTACTTC. Protein sequence: CASSFSRYEQYF. The V gene is TRBV5-4, the J gene TRBJ2-7; D is unresolved. The ends were cut back, 2 bases at V and 4 bases at J, with 7 bases in the middle. Germline V CDR1 and CDR2: SGHNT, YYREEE (reference sequence). The CDR3 is 12 residues long.

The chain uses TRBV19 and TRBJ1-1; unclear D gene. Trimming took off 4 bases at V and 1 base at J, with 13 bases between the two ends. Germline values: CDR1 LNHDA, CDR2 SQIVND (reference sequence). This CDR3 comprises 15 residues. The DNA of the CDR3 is TGTGCCAGTAGTACCAAGACTACAGCGAACACTGAAGCTTTCTTT. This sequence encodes CASSTKTTANTEAFF.

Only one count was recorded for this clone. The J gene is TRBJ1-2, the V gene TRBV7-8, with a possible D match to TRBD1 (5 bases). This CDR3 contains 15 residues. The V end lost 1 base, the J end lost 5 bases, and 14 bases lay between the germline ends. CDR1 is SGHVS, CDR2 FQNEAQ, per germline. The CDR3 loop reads CASSLGGGAGYGYTF. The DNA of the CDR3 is TGTGCCAGCAGCTTAGGGGGCGGAGCCGGGTATGGCTACACCTTC. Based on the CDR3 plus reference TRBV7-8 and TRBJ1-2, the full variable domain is GAGVSQSPRYKVAKRGQDVALRCDPISGHVSLFWYQQALGQGPEFLTYFQNEAQLDKSGLPSDRFFAERPEGSVSTLKIQRTQQEDSAVYLCASSLGGGAGYGYTFGSGTRLTVV.

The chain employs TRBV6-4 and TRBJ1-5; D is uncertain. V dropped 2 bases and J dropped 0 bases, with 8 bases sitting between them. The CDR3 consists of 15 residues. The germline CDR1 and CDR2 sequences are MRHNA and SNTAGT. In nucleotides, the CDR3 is TGTGCCAGCAGTGACCCCGGGTTTAGCAATCAGCCCCAGCATTTT. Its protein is CASSDPGFSNQPQHF.

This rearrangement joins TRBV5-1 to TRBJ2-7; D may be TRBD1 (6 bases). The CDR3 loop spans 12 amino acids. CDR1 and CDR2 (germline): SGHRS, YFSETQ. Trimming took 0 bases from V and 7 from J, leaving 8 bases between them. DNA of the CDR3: TGCGCCAGCAGCTTGGGGGGGCGGGAGCAGTACTTC. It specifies CASSLGGREQYF.

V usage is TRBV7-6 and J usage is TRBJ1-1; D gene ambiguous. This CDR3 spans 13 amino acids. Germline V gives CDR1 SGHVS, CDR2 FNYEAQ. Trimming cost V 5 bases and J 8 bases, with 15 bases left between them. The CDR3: CASSPYERWEAFF. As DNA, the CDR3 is TGTGCCAGCAGCCCGTACGAGCGGTGGGAAGCTTTCTTT.

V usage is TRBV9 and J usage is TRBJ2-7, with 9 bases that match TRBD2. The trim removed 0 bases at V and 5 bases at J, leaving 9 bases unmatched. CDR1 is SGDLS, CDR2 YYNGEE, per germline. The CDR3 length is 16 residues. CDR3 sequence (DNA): TGTGCCAGCAGCGTAGACGGCGGGGGGGCATTGAACGAGCAGTACTTC. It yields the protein CASSVDGGGALNEQYF. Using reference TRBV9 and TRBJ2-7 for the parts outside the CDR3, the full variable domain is DSGVTQTPKHLITATGQRVTLRCSPRSGDLSVYWYQQSLDQGLQFLIQYYNGEERAKGNILERFSAQQFPDLHSELNLSSLELGDSALYFCASSVDGGGALNEQYFGPGTRLTVT.

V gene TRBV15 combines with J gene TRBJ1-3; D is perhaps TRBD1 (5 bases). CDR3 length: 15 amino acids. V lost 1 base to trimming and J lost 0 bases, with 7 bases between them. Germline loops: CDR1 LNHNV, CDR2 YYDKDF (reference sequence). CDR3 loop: CATSRAQGSGNTIYF. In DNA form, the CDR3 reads TGTGCCACCAGCAGAGCCCAGGGCTCTGGAAACACCATATATTTT.

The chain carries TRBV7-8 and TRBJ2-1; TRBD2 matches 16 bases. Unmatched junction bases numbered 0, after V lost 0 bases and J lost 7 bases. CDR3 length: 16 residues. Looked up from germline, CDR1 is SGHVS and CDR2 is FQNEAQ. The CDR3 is CASSLAGLAGGNEQFF. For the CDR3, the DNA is TGTGCCAGCAGCTTAGCGGGACTAGCGGGGGGGAATGAGCAGTTCTTC.

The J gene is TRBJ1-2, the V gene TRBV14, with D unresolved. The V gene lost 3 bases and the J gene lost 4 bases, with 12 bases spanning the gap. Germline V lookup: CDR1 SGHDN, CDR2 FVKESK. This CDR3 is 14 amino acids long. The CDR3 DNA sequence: TGTGCCAGCAGCCACCCTGGGCCCAGCTATGGCTACACCTTC. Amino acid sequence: CASSHPGPSYGYTF.

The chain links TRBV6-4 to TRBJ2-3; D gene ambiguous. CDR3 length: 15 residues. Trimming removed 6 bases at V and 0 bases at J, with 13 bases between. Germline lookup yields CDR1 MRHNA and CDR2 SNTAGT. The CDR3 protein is CASSATTISTDTQYF. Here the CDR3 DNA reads TGTGCCAGCAGCGCCACGACAATAAGCACAGATACGCAGTATTTT.

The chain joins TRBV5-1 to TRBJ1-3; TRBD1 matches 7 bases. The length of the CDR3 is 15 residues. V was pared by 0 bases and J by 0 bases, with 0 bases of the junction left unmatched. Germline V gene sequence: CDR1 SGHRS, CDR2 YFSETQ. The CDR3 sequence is CASSLGDSSGNTIYF. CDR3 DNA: TGCGCCAGCAGCTTGGGGGACAGCTCTGGAAACACCATATATTTT.

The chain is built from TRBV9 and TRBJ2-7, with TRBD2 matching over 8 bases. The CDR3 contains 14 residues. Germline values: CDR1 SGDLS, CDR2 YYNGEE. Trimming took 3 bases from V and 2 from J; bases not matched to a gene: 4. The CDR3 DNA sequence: TGTGCCAGCAGCGCGGGGGGGGTTACCTACGAGCAGTACTTC. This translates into CASSAGGVTYEQYF.

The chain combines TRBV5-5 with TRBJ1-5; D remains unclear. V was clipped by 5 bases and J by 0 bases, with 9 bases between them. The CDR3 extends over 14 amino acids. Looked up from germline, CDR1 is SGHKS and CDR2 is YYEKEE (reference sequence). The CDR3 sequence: CASRSGISNQPQHF. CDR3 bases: TGTGCCAGCAGGTCCGGGATTAGCAATCAGCCCCAGCATTTT.

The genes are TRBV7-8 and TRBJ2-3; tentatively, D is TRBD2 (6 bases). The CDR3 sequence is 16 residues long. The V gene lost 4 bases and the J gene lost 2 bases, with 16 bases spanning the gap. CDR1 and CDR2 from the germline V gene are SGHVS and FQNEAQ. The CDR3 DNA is TGTGCCAGCAGCTCGAGAGGCGGGGATGCCACAGATACGCAGTATTTT. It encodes CASSSRGGDATDTQYF. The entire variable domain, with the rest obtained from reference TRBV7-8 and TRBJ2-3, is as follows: GAGVSQSPRYKVAKRGQDVALRCDPISGHVSLFWYQQALGQGPEFLTYFQNEAQLDKSGLPSDRFFAERPEGSVSTLKIQRTQQEDSAVYLCASSSRGGDATDTQYFGPGTRLTVL.

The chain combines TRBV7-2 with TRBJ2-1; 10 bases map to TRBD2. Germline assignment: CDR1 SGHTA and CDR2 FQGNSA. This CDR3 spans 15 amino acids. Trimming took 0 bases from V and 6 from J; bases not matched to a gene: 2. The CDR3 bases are TGTGCCAGCAGCTTAGCCGGGACTAGCGCCAATGAGCAGTTCTTC. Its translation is CASSLAGTSANEQFF.